The T cell receptor beta chain described here comes from a study of T cells after yellow fever vaccination. Study background: In the case of low-cell-number fractions, SMART-Seq v4 Ultra Low Input was used for preparation. General study results and limits: Although the secondary response was weaker, it peaked faster, at day 5 versus 15. In post-booster samples, most primary-vaccination clones reappeared (approximately 97% CD4, 70% to 90% CD8).

This clonotype has at least ten counts. Its antigen is currently unknown. UMIs were added to TCR cDNA along with a universal primer site when it was made by 5'RACE template switching. Via MiXCR, TCRdb re-called the 5' RACE reads, giving one row per CDR3 protein. Here the sample spans over 150,000 distinct CDR3 sequences, approximately 6.7% being singletons. The V and J ends lost 6 bases and 4 bases respectively, with 11 bases between them. The CDR3 spans 13 residues. Here the sequenced sample was CD4+ T cells sorted from PBMCs, taken more than 4 days after the first yellow fever vaccination. The chain links TRBV12-3 or TRBV12-4 to TRBJ2-3; D unresolved. This clonotype was sampled from a man aged 18 to 35 who received the YFV17D yellow fever vaccine. The CDR3 region is CASSPGVPDTQYF. Here the CDR3 DNA reads TGTGCCAGCAGCCCTGGGGTACCAGATACGCAGTATTTT.